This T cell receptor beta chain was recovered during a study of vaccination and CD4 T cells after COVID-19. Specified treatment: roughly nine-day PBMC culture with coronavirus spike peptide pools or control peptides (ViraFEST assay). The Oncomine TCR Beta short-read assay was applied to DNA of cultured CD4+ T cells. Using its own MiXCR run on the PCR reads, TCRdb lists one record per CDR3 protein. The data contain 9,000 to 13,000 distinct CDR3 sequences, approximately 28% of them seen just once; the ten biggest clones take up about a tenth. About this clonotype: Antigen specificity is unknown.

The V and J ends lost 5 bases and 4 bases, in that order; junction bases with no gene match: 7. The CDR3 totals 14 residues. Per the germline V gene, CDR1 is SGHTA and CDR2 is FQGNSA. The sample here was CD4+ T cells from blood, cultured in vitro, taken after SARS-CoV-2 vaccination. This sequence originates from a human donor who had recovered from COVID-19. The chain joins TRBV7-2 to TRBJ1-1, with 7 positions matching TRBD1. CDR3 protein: CASSMNRGRTEAFF. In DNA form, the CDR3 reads TGTGCCAGCAGCATGAACAGGGGCCGCACTGAAGCTTTCTTT.